A selection of T cell receptor beta chains follows, all from one sample in a study of beta chain features in type 1 diabetes. Data came from immunoSEQ multiplex PCR; TCRdb stores just in-frame clones and leaves some out. The sample lists roughly 610,000 clones, 15% occurring once. The sample consisted of naive CD4+ T cells from blood. The receptors derive from a man between 18 and 35 years old in good health. CDR3s include the opening cysteine and the closing phenylalanine or tryptophan. A D gene is named only where the DNA matches it firmly. Not every row has a clone size; where given, it reads once, few, many or a size class.

TRBD2	TRBV7-2	TRBJ2-5	.	TGTGCCAGCAGCTCAGACAGCGGGAGGGCCCAAGAGACCCAGTACTTC	CASSSDSGRAQETQYF
TRBD1	TRBV7-2	TRBJ2-6	few	TGTGCCAGCAGCAGTCGACAGGGTACTGGGGCCAACGTCCTGACTTTC	CASSSRQGTGANVLTF
.	TRBV6-1	TRBJ2-7	.	TGTGCCAGCAGTGAAGCCAGGGACGAGCAGTACTTC	CASSEARDEQYF
.	TRBV7-8	TRBJ2-2	once	TGTGCCAGCAGCTTAGGACAGACTCGGACCGGGGAGCTGTTTTTT	CASSLGQTRTGELFF
.	TRBV5-4	TRBJ2-3	few	TGTGCCAGCAGACCCGGACAGATAAGCACAGATACGCAGTATTTT	CASRPGQISTDTQYF
.	TRBV7-9	TRBJ2-3	.	TGTGCCAGCAGCTTACCGATGCTGGGGTCAGATACGCAGTATTTT	CASSLPMLGSDTQYF
TRBD2	TRBV5-1	TRBJ2-7	.	TGCGCCAGCAGGCAGCAACCCGGACTAGCGGGAGGAGGCTACGAGCAGTACTTC	CASRQQPGLAGGGYEQYF
.	TRBV7-9	TRBJ1-2	.	TGTGCCAGCAACCTTATGAGAGGGCCTGGCTACACCTTC	CASNLMRGPGYTF
.	TRBV29-1	TRBJ1-1	few	TGCAGCGTTGTCAGGGGGAACACTGAAGCTTTCTTT	CSVVRGNTEAFF
TRBD1	TRBV19	TRBJ2-1	.	TGTGCCAGTACCCTAAGGGGACAGTTTGGCTATGAGCAGTTCTTC	CASTLRGQFGYEQFF
TRBD2	TRBV4-3	TRBJ2-3	.	TGCGCCAGCAGCCAAGGCGGAGCGGGAGGGAGCGGGAGCACAGATACGCAGTATTTT	CASSQGGAGGSGSTDTQYF
.	TRBV19	TRBJ2-7	.	TGTGCCAGTAGTATCCTCCTCAGGGGAGAGCAGTACTTC	CASSILLRGEQYF
TRBD1	TRBV14	TRBJ2-6	few	TGTGCCAGCAGTCCATCCACTCCGGGACAGGCTTACTCTGGGGCCAACGTCCTGACTTTC	CASSPSTPGQAYSGANVLTF
.	TRBV27	TRBJ2-1	few	TGTGCCAGCAGCGGCGATGAGCAGTTCTTC	CASSGDEQFF
TRBD1	TRBV19	TRBJ2-3	.	TGTGCCAGTAGAAGGGACAGGGCTCGGACAGATACGCAGTATTTT	CASRRDRARTDTQYF
.	TRBV19	TRBJ2-1	few	TGTGCCAGTAGTAGAAACCAGGGGTTAGGTGGTGAGCAGTTCTTC	CASSRNQGLGGEQFF
.	TRBV5-1	TRBJ2-5	.	TGCGCCAGCAGCTCGCGGACTACCCAAGAGACCCAGTACTTC	CASSSRTTQETQYF
.	TRBV7-2	TRBJ2-7	.	TGTGCCAGCAGCTTAGTGGACAGTTGGTACTTC	CASSLVDSWYF
.	TRBV7-8	TRBJ1-5	.	TGTGCCAGCAGCTTAGCCTCGGGTCCTACAGGGATTTATAGCAATCAGCCCCAGCATTTT	CASSLASGPTGIYSNQPQHF
TRBD1	TRBV15	TRBJ1-4	.	TGTGCCACCAGCCCGGACAGGGTCTTTGGAAAACTGTTTTTT	CATSPDRVFGKLFF
TRBD1	TRBV9	TRBJ1-1	few	TGTGCCAGCAGCGTAGAGACAGGGGCTACTGAAGCTTTCTTT	CASSVETGATEAFF
.	TRBV7-2	TRBJ1-3	.	TGTGCCAGCAGCTTCTCTGCCAGTTCTGGAAACACCATATATTTT	CASSFSASSGNTIYF
TRBD1	TRBV27	TRBJ1-4	few	TGTGCCAGCAGTTTCAGACAGGGGGCAGCTAATGAAAAACTGTTTTTT	CASSFRQGAANEKLFF
TRBD1	TRBV7-9	TRBJ1-5	.	TGTGCCAGCAGCTTAACAGGGGTCGGGCCGTATAGCAATCAGCCCCAGCATTTT	CASSLTGVGPYSNQPQHF
.	TRBV9	TRBJ1-4	.	TGTGCCAGCAGCGTAGACGGCGGATCGGGGGAAAAACTGTTTTTT	CASSVDGGSGEKLFF
.	TRBV6-5	TRBJ2-7	few	TGTGCCAGCAGTTCCCCGCCGGGGTATTACGAGCAGTACTTC	CASSSPPGYYEQYF
TRBD2	TRBV4-3	TRBJ2-4	.	TGCGCCAGCAGCCAAGAGGGCGGGGGGCGTGGAGTCAAAAACATTCAGTACTTC	CASSQEGGGRGVKNIQYF
.	TRBV9	TRBJ1-2	.	TGTGCCAGCAGCGTAGCTGAATTAGGGTATGGCTACACCTTC	CASSVAELGYGYTF
.	TRBV9	TRBJ2-1	few	TGTGCCAGCAGCTCATTAGGACAGAGAAACAATGAGCAGTTCTTC	CASSSLGQRNNEQFF
.	TRBV25-1	TRBJ2-7	.	TGTGCCAGCAGTCCTGGTGCCGGGCAGCAGTACTTC	CASSPGAGQQYF
TRBD1	TRBV4-1	TRBJ1-4	.	TGCGCCAGCAGCCAAGCGGGACAGCGAAATGAAAAACTGTTTTTT	CASSQAGQRNEKLFF
TRBD1	TRBV4-3	TRBJ2-1	few	TGCGCCAGCAGCCAAGATATAGTCAGGGGGACCTACAATGAGCAGTTCTTC	CASSQDIVRGTYNEQFF
.	TRBV5-1	TRBJ2-3	.	TGCGCCAGCAGCTTGGGGCAGGGGACGTCAGATACGCAGTATTTT	CASSLGQGTSDTQYF
.	TRBV6-5	TRBJ2-7	few	TGTGCCAGCAGCGCCGGGACCTACGAGCAGTACTTC	CASSAGTYEQYF
.	TRBV28	TRBJ2-7	.	TGTGCCAGCAGTTATTTACGCGAGCAGTACTTC	CASSYLREQYF
TRBD1	TRBV6-5	TRBJ1-1	.	TGTGCCAGCAGGCCACAGGACAGGGCAATAAAAGCTTTCTTT	CASRPQDRAIKAFF
.	TRBV5-4	TRBJ1-2	few	TGTGCCAGCAGCCAACCCAGGGCCCACTATGGCTACACCTTC	CASSQPRAHYGYTF
TRBD1	TRBV18	TRBJ1-2	few	TGTGCCAGCTCACCGGACCCAGGGGGTGGCTATGGCTACACCTTC	CASSPDPGGGYGYTF
.	TRBV7-2	TRBJ2-7	few	TGTGCCAGCAGCTTAGAGACCGTCTCCTACGAGCAGTACTTC	CASSLETVSYEQYF
.	TRBV28	TRBJ1-5	.	TGTGCCAGCAGTGCCTTAAAGGGGGAACATCAGCCCCAGCATTTT	CASSALKGEHQPQHF
.	TRBV27	TRBJ1-2	few	TGTGCCAGCAGTTTCTTACAGGGCATAGGCTACACCTTC	CASSFLQGIGYTF
.	TRBV9	TRBJ2-3	.	TGTGCCAGCACTCGGGGATCAGATACGCAGTATTTT	CASTRGSDTQYF
.	TRBV5-1	TRBJ1-2	few	TGCGCCAGCAGCTATGACGGAGGATCCTATGGCTACACCTTC	CASSYDGGSYGYTF
.	TRBV2	TRBJ1-3	few	TGTGCCAGCAGTGAAAGCGTACCGGGGGCCGAAAACACCATATATTTT	CASSESVPGAENTIYF
.	TRBV11-2	TRBJ2-4	.	TGTGCCAGCAGTCGTTTCATGGAAACGGCCAAAAACATTCAGTACTTC	CASSRFMETAKNIQYF
TRBD1	TRBV14	TRBJ2-1	few	TGTGCCAGCAGACCCGACAGGGGAGGCTCCTACAATGAGCAGTTCTTC	CASRPDRGGSYNEQFF
.	TRBV18	TRBJ2-3	.	TGTGCCAGCTCACCAGGAGTAAACACAGATACGCAGTATTTT	CASSPGVNTDTQYF
.	TRBV28	TRBJ1-2	few	TGTGCCAGCAGTTTATATAGGTGGCAGGGGAATGGCTACACCTTC	CASSLYRWQGNGYTF